This TCR beta chain was captured by sequencing in a study of cytotoxic CD8 clonotypes in ibrutinib-treated CLL. Study-level background: Response samples followed a median 12 months of treatment, range 6 to 36.

The intended depth for sequencing was 1 in 200,000 to 1 in 1 million T cells. TCRdb's copy holds only in-frame clones and misses some; the assay was immunoSEQ multiplex PCR. The data hold about 310,000 clones, with about 80% observed a single time. The TCR beta libraries used 2 to 2.5 micrograms of genomic DNA that came from cryopreserved PBMCs. General study findings and limits: Relative to age-matched healthy donors, clonality at baseline was higher, and it tracked circulating CD8+ T-cell counts.

On this clone: Antigen unknown.

The sample was PBMCs, taken before ibrutinib treatment. The sequence derives from a human donor with chronic lymphocytic leukemia.

The CDR3 region is CASSYTGTSGPVNEQFF. The CDR3 DNA follows: TGTGCCAGCAGTTACACCGGGACTAGCGGGCCGGTCAATGAGCAGTTCTTC. This chain uses TRBV27 with TRBJ2-1; TRBD2 matches 12 bases. In germline, CDR1 is MNHEY, CDR2 SMNVEV (reference sequence). The CDR3 consists of 17 residues. Trimming cost V 4 bases and J 6 bases; bases outside gene matches: 10.